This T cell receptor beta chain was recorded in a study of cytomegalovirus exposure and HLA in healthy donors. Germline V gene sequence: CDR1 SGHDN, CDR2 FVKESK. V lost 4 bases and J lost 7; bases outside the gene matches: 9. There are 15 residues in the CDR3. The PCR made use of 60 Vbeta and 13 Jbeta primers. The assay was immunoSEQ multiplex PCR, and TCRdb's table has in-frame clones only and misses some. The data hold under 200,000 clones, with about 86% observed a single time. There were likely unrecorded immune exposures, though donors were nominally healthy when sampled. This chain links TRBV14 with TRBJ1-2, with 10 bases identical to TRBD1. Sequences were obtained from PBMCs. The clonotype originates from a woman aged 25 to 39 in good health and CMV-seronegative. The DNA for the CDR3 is TGTGCCAGCAGCCCCTGGGACAGGGGACTTGGTGGCTACACCTTC. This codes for CASSPWDRGLGGYTF.